This T cell receptor (beta chain) came from a study of blood T cell repertoires in COVID-19. Overall study: The United States, Italy and Spain provided the acute and convalescent COVID-19 samples. In each case, the material was cDNA or gDNA derived from T cells, B-cell-depleted T cells, or PBMCs.

The germline gives CDR1 MDHEN, CDR2 SYDVKM. This CDR3 has 16 amino acids. With V trimmed by 3 bases and J by 1 base, 3 bases remained unmatched. Individuals aged 18 to 89 years were recruited from 24 US areas. In the original processing: Estimates of nucleated cell counts were drawn from the amplification of reference gene primers. Assay used: immunoSEQ multiplex PCR; TCRdb lists only in-frame clones, some missing. D and trimming were read from the DNA, whereas the V and J calls and clone size are those reported in that table. The sample contains 250,000 or so clones, around 84% of which appear only once.

The sequence came from a woman in her forties or fifties who had been exposed to COVID-19. The material sequenced was PBMCs or T cells enriched from blood (not recorded which). V and J are TRBV28 and TRBJ2-5, with TRBD2 matching over 12 bases. In DNA form, the CDR3 reads TGTGCCAGCAGTTTGGGGGGACTAGCGGGCCAAGAGACCCAGTACTTC. It specifies CASSLGGLAGQETQYF.